The present T cell receptor beta chain was sequenced within a study of shared clonotypes between healthy human individuals. Whole-study context: Two women and a few men aged 18 to 49 served as donors.

A word on this clone: Antigen: not known.

Terminally differentiated effector memory CD45RA+ cells were left out of the naive CD8 fraction, which was CD45RO-negative and positively selected for CCR7. Study-wide results and caveats: The expectation was that sequencing depth would affect clonotype sharing among donors. Estimated richness was generally greater in naive than memory subsets. Donors were few, which limited the genetic and exposure-history diversity represented.

Libraries were prepared by immunoSEQ multiplex PCR; TCRdb keeps only in-frame clonotypes and omits some of them. The sample lists about 820,000 clones, 85% to 95% seen once, with about 25% in the top ten. Germline V lookup: CDR1 PRHDT, CDR2 FYEKMQ (reference sequence). This CDR3 spans 15 amino acids. Trimming took 0 bases from V and 8 from J; bases not matched to a gene: 6. This clonotype was sampled from a man aged 30 to 45 in good health. This chain uses TRBV13 with TRBJ2-1, with 8 bases lining up with TRBD2. What was sequenced was naive CD8+ T cells sorted from blood. This chain's CDR3 is CASSLGGRAGDEQFF. CDR3 in DNA: TGTGCCAGCAGCTTAGGCGGGAGGGCGGGCGATGAGCAGTTCTTC.